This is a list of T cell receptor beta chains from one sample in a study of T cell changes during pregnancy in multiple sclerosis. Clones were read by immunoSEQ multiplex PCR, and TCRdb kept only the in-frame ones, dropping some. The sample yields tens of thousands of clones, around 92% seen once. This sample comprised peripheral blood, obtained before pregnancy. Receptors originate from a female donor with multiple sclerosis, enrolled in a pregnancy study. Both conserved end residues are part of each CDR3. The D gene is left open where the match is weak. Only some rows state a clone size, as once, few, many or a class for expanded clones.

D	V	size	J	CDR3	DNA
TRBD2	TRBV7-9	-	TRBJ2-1	CASSRGLAEGFF	TGTGCCAGCAGCAGGGGACTAGCGGAAGGGTTCTTC
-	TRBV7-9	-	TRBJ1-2	CASSSGGSNYGYTF	TGTGCCAGCAGCTCGGGAGGCTCTAACTATGGCTACACCTTC
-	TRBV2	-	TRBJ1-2	CASSGQIYGYTF	TGTGCCAGCAGTGGACAGATCTATGGCTACACCTTC
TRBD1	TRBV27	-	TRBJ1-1	CASSPTGGGPPSENTEAFF	TGTGCCAGCAGTCCGACCGGAGGGGGCCCTCCAAGTGAGAACACTGAAGCTTTCTTT
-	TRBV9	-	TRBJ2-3	CASSLLFGDTQYF	TGTGCCAGCAGCCTTCTCTTCGGAGATACGCAGTATTTT
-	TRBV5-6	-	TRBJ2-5	CASSLSPPGGQETQYF	TGTGCCAGCAGCTTGAGTCCGCCCGGAGGTCAAGAGACCCAGTACTTC
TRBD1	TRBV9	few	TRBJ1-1	CASSVGGGGTEAFF	TGTGCCAGCAGCGTAGGAGGGGGCGGCACTGAAGCTTTCTTT
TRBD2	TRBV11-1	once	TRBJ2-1	CASSKGTNNEQFF	TGTGCCAGCAGCAAAGGGACTAACAATGAGCAGTTCTTC
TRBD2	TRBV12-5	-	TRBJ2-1	CASGLAPRLAGYNEQFF	TGTGCTAGTGGTTTGGCCCCTCGGCTAGCGGGGTACAATGAGCAGTTCTTC
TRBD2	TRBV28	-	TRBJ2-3	CASSSGTSLTAPARDTQYF	TGTGCCAGCAGTTCCGGGACTAGCCTGACAGCTCCCGCGCGAGATACGCAGTATTTT
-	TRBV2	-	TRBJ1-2	CASTEANYGYTF	TGTGCCAGCACGGAGGCTAACTATGGCTACACCTTC
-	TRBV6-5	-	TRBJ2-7	CASSYQQGINYEQYF	TGTGCCAGCAGTTACCAGCAGGGCATTAACTACGAGCAGTACTTC
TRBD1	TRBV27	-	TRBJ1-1	CASSLSLGQGNTEAFF	TGTGCCAGCAGTTTATCGTTAGGACAGGGAAACACTGAAGCTTTCTTT
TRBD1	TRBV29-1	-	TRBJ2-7	CSVFDRGASYF	TGCAGCGTTTTTGACAGGGGGGCTTCGTACTTC
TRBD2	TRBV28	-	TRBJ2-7	CASSSALGLAREQYF	TGTGCCAGCAGTTCCGCGCTTGGACTAGCGAGGGAGCAGTACTTC
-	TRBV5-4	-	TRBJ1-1	CASSFLEDTEAFF	TGTGCCAGCAGCTTTCTGGAGGACACTGAAGCTTTCTTT
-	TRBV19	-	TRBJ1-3	CASSIDLGGSSGNTIYF	TGTGCCAGTAGTATAGATCTGGGGGGGAGCTCTGGAAACACCATATATTTT
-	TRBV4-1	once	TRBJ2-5	CASSPLFTDYFQETQYF	TGCGCCAGCAGCCCACTGTTTACAGACTACTTCCAAGAGACCCAGTACTTC
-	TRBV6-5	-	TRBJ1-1	CASSSDGGTEAFF	TGTGCCAGCAGTTCGGACGGGGGCACTGAAGCTTTCTTT
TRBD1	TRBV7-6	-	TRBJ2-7	CASSLGSRTGGEQYF	TGTGCCAGCAGCTTAGGTTCCCGGACAGGGGGCGAGCAGTACTTC